The present T cell receptor beta chain was sequenced within a study of blood T cell repertoires in COVID-19. Study as a whole: Sites across the United States, Italy and Spain contributed samples from acute and convalescent COVID-19. T cells, B-cell-depleted T cells, or PBMCs provided the cDNA or gDNA that served as material.

How the authors handled the data: Estimation of nucleated cell counts relied on the amplification of reference gene primers. TCRdb's table, derived via immunoSEQ multiplex PCR, lists solely in-frame clones and lacks some. D and trimming were read from the DNA, whereas the V and J calls and clone size are those reported in that table. The sample lists tens of thousands of clones, 70% to 90% occurring once. This CDR3 region has 16 residues. Germline V gene lookup returns CDR1 SGHNT and CDR2 YYREEE (reference sequence). V lost 3 bases to trimming and J lost 4 bases; unmatched junction nucleotides: 9. The V gene is TRBV5-4, the J gene TRBJ2-7; 11 positions match TRBD1. Sample: peripheral blood. The sequence was obtained from a human donor in a cohort sampled during active COVID-19. The chain's CDR3 is CASSSRTGGVRYEQYF. The DNA of the CDR3 is TGTGCCAGCAGCTCAAGGACAGGGGGCGTGAGATACGAGCAGTACTTC. The whole variable domain, remainder taken from reference TRBV5-4 and TRBJ2-7, is ETGVTQSPTHLIKTRGQQVTLRCSSQSGHNTVSWYQQALGQGPQFIFQYYREEENGRGNFPPRFSGLQFPNYSSELNVNALELDDSALYLCASSSRTGGVRYEQYFGPGTRLTVT.